Shown below are 7 T cell receptor beta chains from a single sample sequenced in a study of T cells in tuberculosis. Assay used: immunoSEQ multiplex PCR; TCRdb lists only in-frame clones, some missing. The sample holds some 47,000 clones, about 95% seen once. Material for sequencing was PBMCs. The receptor source for this set is a donor aged 10-35 years with latent tuberculosis or without tuberculosis infection.

V gene TRBV7-3 combines with J gene TRBJ2-3, with TRBD2 identical over 9 bases. The CDR3 is 15 residues long. After removal of 4 bases from V and 5 bases from J, the junction contained 7 bases not matched to a gene. The germline V gene encodes CDR1 SGHTA and CDR2 FQGTGA. Written as DNA, the CDR3 is TGTGCCAGCAGCTGGCGCGGGGGGGCCGGAGATACGCAGTATTTT. Its translation: CASSWRGGAGDTQYF.

The chain couples TRBV18 to TRBJ1-1, with D possibly TRBD1 on 6 matching bases. Deletions cut 3 bases from V and 5 bases from J, with 13 bases between. In germline, CDR1 is KGHSH, CDR2 LQKENI. The CDR3 covers 14 residues. The CDR3 DNA sequence: TGTGCCAGCTCACCCCCTGCAGGGGATACTGAAGCTTTCTTT. Encoded protein: CASSPPAGDTEAFF.

This CDR3 reads CASSTHGTGIGAQYF. The CDR3 bases are TGTGCCAGCAGCACGCACGGGACAGGGATAGGGGCCCAGTACTTC. The V and J genes are TRBV6-1 and TRBJ2-5, with 9 positions matching TRBD1. Germline lookup yields CDR1 MNHNS and CDR2 SASEGT. With 6 bases clipped from V and 9 bases from J, the junction kept 14 bases outside the gene matches. The CDR3 is 15 amino acids.

This chain links TRBV29-1 with TRBJ2-3, with D maybe TRBD2 (6 bases). Germline CDR1 reads SQVTM; CDR2 reads ANQGSEA. CDR3 size: 15 residues. V was clipped by 4 bases and J by 5 bases, with 19 bases between them. The CDR3 loop is CSVGPGEVFLDTQYF. CDR3 nucleotides: TGCAGCGTTGGGCCGGGAGAGGTGTTTCTAGATACGCAGTATTTT.

The rearrangement uses TRBV6-1 and TRBJ2-1; D ambiguous. Trimming took 3 bases from V and 7 from J, leaving 4 bases between them. The CDR3 totals 11 residues. Germline V lookup: CDR1 MNHNS, CDR2 SASEGT. For the CDR3, the DNA is TGTGCCAGCAGTGATAGAAATGAGCAGTTCTTC. Translated: CASSDRNEQFF.

V is TRBV6-7 and J is TRBJ2-5, with TRBD1 as a possible D gene (6 bases). TRBV6-7 is recorded as an ORF, its role being uncertain. V was clipped by 9 bases and J by 2 bases, with 34 bases between them. CDR3 length: 20 amino acids. CDR3 in DNA: TGTGCCAGACTACCCACGACAGGTGTGCGTCGGGCTCCAGGTCAAGAGACCCAGTACTTC. It specifies CARLPTTGVRRAPGQETQYF.

The chain recombines TRBV18 with TRBJ2-2; 10 bases agree with TRBD2. After removal of 0 bases from V and 5 bases from J, the junction contained 6 bases not matched to a gene. The CDR3 totals 17 residues. Germline assignment: CDR1 KGHSH and CDR2 LQKENI. Here the CDR3 reads CASSPPWLAGETGELFF. DNA of the CDR3: TGTGCCAGCTCACCACCGTGGCTAGCGGGGGAAACCGGGGAGCTGTTTTTT.